This T cell receptor (beta chain) originates from a study of blood T cell repertoires in COVID-19. Across the whole study: Samples of COVID-19 (acute and convalescent) were obtained from the United States, Italy and Spain.

In the study's own analysis: Scientists estimated how many nucleated cells there were by amplifying reference gene primers. TCRdb keeps only in-frame clones here, not all; method: immunoSEQ multiplex PCR. V and J calls and clone size come straight from that table; D and trimming were deduced from the DNA. In the table there are 150,000 or so clones, approximately 84% of which are singletons. The CDR3 spans 15 residues. The ends were cut back, 2 bases at V and 7 bases at J, with 14 bases in the middle. CDR1 and CDR2 (germline): MNHEY, SVGAGI. The sample consisted of peripheral blood. J is TRBJ1-4 and V is TRBV6-5; tentatively, D is TRBD1 (5 bases). This TCR came from a woman aged 45-60 years with COVID-19, enrolled during active disease. In nucleotides, the CDR3 is TGTGCCAGCAGTTACGACCCCGGGACTGCTGAAAAACTGTTTTTT. It specifies CASSYDPGTAEKLFF.